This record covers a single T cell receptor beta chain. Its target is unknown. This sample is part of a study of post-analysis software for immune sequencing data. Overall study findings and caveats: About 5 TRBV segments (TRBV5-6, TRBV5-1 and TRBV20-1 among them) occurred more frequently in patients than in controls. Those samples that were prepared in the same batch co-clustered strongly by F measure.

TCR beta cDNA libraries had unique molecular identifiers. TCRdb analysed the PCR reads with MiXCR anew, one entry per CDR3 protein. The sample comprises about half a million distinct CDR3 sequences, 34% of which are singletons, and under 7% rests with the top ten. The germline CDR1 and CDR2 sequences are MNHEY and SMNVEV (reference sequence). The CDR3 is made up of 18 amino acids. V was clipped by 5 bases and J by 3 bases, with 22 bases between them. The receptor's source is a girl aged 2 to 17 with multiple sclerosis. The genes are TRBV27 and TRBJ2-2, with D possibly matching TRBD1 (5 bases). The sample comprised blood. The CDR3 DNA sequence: TGTGCCAGCAGTCCCTCCTTGAAGGGGCGGTTCGACACCGGGGAGCTGTTTTTT. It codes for CASSPSLKGRFDTGELFF.